Shown below are 10 T cell receptor beta chains from a single sample sequenced in a study of cytomegalovirus exposure and HLA in healthy donors. The PCR contained 60 Vbeta and 13 Jbeta primers. TCRdb keeps only in-frame clones here, not all; method: immunoSEQ multiplex PCR. Among roughly 100,000 clones listed, more than 65% were seen once. The sample consisted of PBMCs. These receptors came from a boy younger than 18 in good health and CMV-seronegative.

This sequence joins TRBV9 and TRBJ1-6; D remains ambiguous. The V gene's germline CDR1 is SGDLS and CDR2 YYNGEE. With 0 bases removed from V and 0 bases from J, the gap between germline ends came to 4 bases. This CDR3 contains 15 residues. The CDR3 bases are TGTGCCAGCAGCGTAGGGAGCTCCTATAATTCACCCCTCCACTTT. As protein: CASSVGSSYNSPLHF.

The J gene is TRBJ1-1, the V gene TRBV7-9, with 11 bases that match TRBD1. Trimming took 5 bases from V and 1 from J; bases not matched to a gene: 3. The CDR3 runs to 15 residues. CDR1 and CDR2 (germline): SEHNR, FQNEAQ (reference sequence). For the CDR3, the DNA is TGTGCCAGCAGCCACGGACAGGGGGCGAACACTGAAGCTTTCTTT. Protein sequence: CASSHGQGANTEAFF.

CDR3 residues: CASMGAGGYTF. The CDR3 bases are TGTGCCAGCATGGGGGCAGGTGGCTACACCTTC. This chain connects TRBV28 to TRBJ1-2; maybe TRBD1 (6 bases). CDR1 MDHEN and CDR2 SYDVKM come from the germline V gene. The CDR3 length is 11 residues. V shed 7 bases and J shed 7 bases, with 10 bases lying between them.

This clone was found a few times. This rearrangement joins TRBV6-5 to TRBJ1-5; no firm D call. Germline CDR1 reads MNHEY; CDR2 reads SVGAGI. CDR3 length: 13 amino acids. Trimming pared 2 bases from V and 6 bases from J, leaving 8 bases between. CDR3 sequence reads: CASSYGEAQPQHF. CDR3 bases: TGTGCCAGCAGTTACGGGGAGGCTCAGCCCCAGCATTTT.

This clone occurred a few times. J is TRBJ1-1 and V is TRBV6-4, with 8 bases matching TRBD1. Per germline, CDR1 MRHNA and CDR2 SNTAGT. J gave up 2 bases and V 6 bases, and 8 bases lay outside the gene matches. The CDR3 has 15 amino acids. The CDR3 region is CASRRSGQDNTEAFF. Here the CDR3 DNA reads TGTGCCAGCAGAAGATCGGGACAGGATAACACTGAAGCTTTCTTT.

The CDR3 loop is CASRGQGNNQPQHF. As DNA, the CDR3 is TGTGCCAGCAGGGGACAGGGAAACAATCAGCCCCAGCATTTT. The V call is TRBV6-5, the J call TRBJ1-5, with 9 bases aligning to TRBD1. With V trimmed by 6 bases and J by 3 bases, 3 bases remained unmatched. The CDR3 extends over 14 amino acids. Germline values: CDR1 MNHEY, CDR2 SVGAGI.

This clone was counted a single time. The J gene is TRBJ1-2, the V gene TRBV4-1; D call uncertain. V dropped 1 base and J dropped 4 bases, with 13 bases sitting between them. The CDR3 has 15 residues. Germline assignment: CDR1 MGHRA and CDR2 YSYEKL. The chain's CDR3 is CASSQAGKGTYGYTF. The CDR3, as DNA: TGCGCCAGCAGCCAAGCCGGGAAGGGAACCTATGGCTACACCTTC.

The chain carries TRBV5-6 and TRBJ1-5, with a possible D match to TRBD1 (5 bases). Trimming removed 1 base from V and 2 bases from J, with 7 bases in between. Germline V lookup: CDR1 SGHDT, CDR2 YYEEEE. The CDR3 spans 14 residues. The CDR3 reads CASSLSRGNQPQHF. Written as DNA, the CDR3 is TGTGCCAGCAGCTTGTCCAGGGGCAATCAGCCCCAGCATTTT.

This clone was counted once. The chain links TRBV19 to TRBJ1-1; D ambiguous. Trimming took 5 bases from V and 0 from J, leaving 13 bases between them. CDR3 length: 15 amino acids. Per the germline V gene, CDR1 is LNHDA and CDR2 is SQIVND (reference sequence). CDR3 sequence (DNA): TGTGCCAGTAGTCCCACCGGACTACTGAACACTGAAGCTTTCTTT. Encoded protein: CASSPTGLLNTEAFF.

The chain combines TRBV15 with TRBJ2-7, with 10 bases identical to TRBD2. J gave up 0 bases and V 4 bases, and 3 bases lay outside the gene matches. Germline CDR1 is LNHNV and CDR2 is YYDKDF (reference sequence). The CDR3 is 15 amino acids. CDR3 nucleotides: TGTGCCACCAGCATCGCTAGCGGGAGCTCCTACGAGCAGTACTTC. Residues: CATSIASGSSYEQYF.